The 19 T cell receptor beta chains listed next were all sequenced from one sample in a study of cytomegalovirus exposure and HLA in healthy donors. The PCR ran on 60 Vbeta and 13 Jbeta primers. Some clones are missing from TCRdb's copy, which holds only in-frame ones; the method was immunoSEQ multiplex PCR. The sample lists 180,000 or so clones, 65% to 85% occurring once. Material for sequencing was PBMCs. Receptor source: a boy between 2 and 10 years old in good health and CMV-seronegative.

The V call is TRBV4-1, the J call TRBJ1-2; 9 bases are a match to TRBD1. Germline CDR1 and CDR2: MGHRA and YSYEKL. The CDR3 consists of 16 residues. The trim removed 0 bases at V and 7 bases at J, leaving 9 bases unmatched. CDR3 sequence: CASSQDPGTGSFGYTF. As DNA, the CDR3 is TGCGCCAGCAGCCAAGATCCCGGGACAGGGTCCTTTGGCTACACCTTC.

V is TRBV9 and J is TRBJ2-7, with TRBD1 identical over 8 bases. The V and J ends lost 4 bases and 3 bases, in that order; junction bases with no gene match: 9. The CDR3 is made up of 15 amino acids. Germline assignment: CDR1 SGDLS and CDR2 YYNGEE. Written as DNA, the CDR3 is TGTGCCAGCAGCCCTTCCCCCACAGGGGGCTACGAGCAGTACTTC. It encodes CASSPSPTGGYEQYF. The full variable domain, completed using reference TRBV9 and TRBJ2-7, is DSGVTQTPKHLITATGQRVTLRCSPRSGDLSVYWYQQSLDQGLQFLIQYYNGEERAKGNILERFSAQQFPDLHSELNLSSLELGDSALYFCASSPSPTGGYEQYFGPGTRLTVT.

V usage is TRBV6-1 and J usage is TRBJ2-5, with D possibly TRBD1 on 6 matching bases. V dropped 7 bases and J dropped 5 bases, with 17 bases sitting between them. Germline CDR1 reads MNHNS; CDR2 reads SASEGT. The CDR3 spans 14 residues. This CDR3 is CASIRGLFLETQYF. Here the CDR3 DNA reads TGTGCCAGCATTAGGGGGTTGTTTCTGGAGACCCAGTACTTC.

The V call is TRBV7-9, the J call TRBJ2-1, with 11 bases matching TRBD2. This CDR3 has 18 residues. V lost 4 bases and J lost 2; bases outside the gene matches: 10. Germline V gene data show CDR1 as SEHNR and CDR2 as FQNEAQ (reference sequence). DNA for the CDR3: TGTGCCAGCAGCTCACCCTTTGCTAGCGGGGGGCCCTACAATGAGCAGTTCTTC. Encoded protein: CASSSPFASGGPYNEQFF.

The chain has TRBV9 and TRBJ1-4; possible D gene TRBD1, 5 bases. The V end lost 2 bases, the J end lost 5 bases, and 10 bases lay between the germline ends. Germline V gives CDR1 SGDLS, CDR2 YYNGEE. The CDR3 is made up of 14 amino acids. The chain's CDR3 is CASSVGGENEKLFF. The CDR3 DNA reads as TGTGCCAGCAGCGTGGGGGGAGAGAATGAAAAACTGTTTTTT.

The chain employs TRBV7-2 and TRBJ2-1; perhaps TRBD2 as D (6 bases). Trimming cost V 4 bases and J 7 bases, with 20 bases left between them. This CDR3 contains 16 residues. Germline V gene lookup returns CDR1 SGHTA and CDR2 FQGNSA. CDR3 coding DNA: TGTGCCAGCAGCTCTGGGCGGGGTAGGGGAATGAATGAGCAGTTCTTC. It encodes CASSSGRGRGMNEQFF.

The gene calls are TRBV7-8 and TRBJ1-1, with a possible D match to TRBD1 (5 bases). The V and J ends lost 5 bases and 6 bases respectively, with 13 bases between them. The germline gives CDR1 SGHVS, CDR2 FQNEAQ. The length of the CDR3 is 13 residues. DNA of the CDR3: TGTGCCAGCAGCAGGGGCCCTAGTGCTGAAGCTTTCTTT. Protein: CASSRGPSAEAFF.

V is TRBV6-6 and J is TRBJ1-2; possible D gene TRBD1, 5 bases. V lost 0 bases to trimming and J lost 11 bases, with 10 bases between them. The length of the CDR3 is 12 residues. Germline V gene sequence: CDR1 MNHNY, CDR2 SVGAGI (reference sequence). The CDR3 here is CASSYSEGLYTF. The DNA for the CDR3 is TGTGCCAGCAGTTACTCGGAGGGGTTATACACCTTC.

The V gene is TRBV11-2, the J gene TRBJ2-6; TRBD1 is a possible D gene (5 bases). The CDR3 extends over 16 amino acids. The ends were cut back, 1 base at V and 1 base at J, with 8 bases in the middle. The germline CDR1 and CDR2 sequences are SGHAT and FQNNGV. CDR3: CASSLVQGSGANVLTF. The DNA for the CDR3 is TGTGCCAGCAGCTTAGTTCAGGGTTCTGGGGCCAACGTCCTGACTTTC.

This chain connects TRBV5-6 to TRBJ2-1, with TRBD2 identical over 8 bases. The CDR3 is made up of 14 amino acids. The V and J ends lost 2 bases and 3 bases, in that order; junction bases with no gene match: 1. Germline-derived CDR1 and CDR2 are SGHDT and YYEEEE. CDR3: CASSLAGDYNEQFF. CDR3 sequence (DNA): TGTGCCAGCAGCTTAGCGGGGGACTACAATGAGCAGTTCTTC.

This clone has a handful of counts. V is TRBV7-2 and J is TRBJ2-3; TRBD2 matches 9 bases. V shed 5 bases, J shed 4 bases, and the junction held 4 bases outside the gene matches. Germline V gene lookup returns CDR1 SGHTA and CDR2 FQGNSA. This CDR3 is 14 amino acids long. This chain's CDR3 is CASSRGGDPDTQYF. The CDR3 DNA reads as TGTGCCAGCAGCCGCGGGGGGGACCCAGATACGCAGTATTTT.

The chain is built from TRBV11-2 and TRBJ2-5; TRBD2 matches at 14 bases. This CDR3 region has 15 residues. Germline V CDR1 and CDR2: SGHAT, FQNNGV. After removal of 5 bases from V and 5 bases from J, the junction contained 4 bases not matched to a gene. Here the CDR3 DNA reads TGTGCCAGCAGCGCGACTAGCGGGGGGGCTGAGACCCAGTACTTC. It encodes CASSATSGGAETQYF.

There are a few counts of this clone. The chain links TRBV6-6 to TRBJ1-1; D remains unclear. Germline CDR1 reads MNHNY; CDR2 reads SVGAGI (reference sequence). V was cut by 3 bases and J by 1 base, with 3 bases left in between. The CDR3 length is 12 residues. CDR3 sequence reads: CASSYQNTEAFF. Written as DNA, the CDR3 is TGTGCCAGCAGTTATCAGAACACTGAAGCTTTCTTT.

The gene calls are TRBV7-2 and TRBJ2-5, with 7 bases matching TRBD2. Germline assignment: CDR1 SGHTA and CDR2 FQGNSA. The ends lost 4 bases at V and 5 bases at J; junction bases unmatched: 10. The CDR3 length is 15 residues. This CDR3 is CASSSQTGLIETQYF. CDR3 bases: TGTGCCAGCAGCTCTCAGACGGGACTAATCGAGACCCAGTACTTC.

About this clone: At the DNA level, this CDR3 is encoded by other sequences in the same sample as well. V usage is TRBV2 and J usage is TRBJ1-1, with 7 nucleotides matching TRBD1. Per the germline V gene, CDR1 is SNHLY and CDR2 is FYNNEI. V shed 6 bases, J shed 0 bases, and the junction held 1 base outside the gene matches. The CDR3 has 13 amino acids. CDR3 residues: CASRGQLNTEAFF. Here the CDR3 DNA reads TGTGCCAGCAGGGGACAGCTGAACACTGAAGCTTTCTTT.

The CDR3 nucleotides are TGTGCCAGCAGTACCCATTCAGGGGGCGGCTATGGCTACACCTTC. This codes for CASSTHSGGGYGYTF. V and J are TRBV6-5 and TRBJ1-2; 8 nucleotides match TRBD1. J gave up 4 bases and V 5 bases, and 9 bases lay outside the gene matches. Per germline, CDR1 MNHEY and CDR2 SVGAGI. This CDR3 region has 15 residues.

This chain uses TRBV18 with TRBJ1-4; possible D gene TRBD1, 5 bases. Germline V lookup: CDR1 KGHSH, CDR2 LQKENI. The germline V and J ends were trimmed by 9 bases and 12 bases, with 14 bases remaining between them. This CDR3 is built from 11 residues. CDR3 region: CASRTTRELFF. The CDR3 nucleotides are TGTGCCAGTCGGACAACTCGGGAACTGTTTTTT. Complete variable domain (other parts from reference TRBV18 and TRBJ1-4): NAGVMQNPRHLVRRRGQEARLRCSPMKGHSHVYWYRQLPEEGLKFMVYLQKENIIDESGMPKERFSAEFPKEGPSILRIQQVVRGDSAAYFCASRTTRELFFGSGTQLSVL.

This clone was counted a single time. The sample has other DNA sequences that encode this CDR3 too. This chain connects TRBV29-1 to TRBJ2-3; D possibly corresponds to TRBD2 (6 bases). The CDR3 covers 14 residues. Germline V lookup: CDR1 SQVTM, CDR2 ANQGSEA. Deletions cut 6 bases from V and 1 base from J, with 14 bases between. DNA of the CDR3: TGCAGCGTCGATGGGGGACTGCGCACAGATACGCAGTATTTT. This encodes CSVDGGLRTDTQYF.

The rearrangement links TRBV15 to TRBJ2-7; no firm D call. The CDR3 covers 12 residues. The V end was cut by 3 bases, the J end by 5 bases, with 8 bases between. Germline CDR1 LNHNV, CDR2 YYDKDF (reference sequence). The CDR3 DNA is TGTGCCACCAGCAGTCTCGGTAACGAGCAGTACTTC. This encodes CATSSLGNEQYF.